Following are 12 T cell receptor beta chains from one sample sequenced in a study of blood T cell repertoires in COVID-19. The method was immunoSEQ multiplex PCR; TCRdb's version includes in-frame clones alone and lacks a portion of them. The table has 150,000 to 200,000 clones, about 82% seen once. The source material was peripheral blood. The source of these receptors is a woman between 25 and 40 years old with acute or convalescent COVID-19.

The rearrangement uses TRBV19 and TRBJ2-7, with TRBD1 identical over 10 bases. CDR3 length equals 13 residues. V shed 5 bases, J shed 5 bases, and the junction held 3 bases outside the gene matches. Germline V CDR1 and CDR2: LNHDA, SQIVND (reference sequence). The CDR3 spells CASSSGQGNEQYF. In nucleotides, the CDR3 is TGTGCCAGTAGTTCGGGACAGGGGAACGAGCAGTACTTC.

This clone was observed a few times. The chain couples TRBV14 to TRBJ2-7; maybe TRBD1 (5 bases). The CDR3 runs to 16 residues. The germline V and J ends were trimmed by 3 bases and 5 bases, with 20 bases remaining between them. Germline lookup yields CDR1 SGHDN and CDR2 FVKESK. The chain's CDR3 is CASSHIAAQGVDEQYF. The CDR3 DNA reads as TGTGCCAGCAGCCATATCGCGGCCCAGGGCGTCGACGAGCAGTACTTC.

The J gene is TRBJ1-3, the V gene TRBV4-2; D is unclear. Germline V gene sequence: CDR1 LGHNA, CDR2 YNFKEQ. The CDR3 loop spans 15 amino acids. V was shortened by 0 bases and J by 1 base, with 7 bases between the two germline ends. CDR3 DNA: TGTGCCAGCAGCCAAGATCGCAGGTCTGGAAACACCATATATTTT. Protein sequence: CASSQDRRSGNTIYF.

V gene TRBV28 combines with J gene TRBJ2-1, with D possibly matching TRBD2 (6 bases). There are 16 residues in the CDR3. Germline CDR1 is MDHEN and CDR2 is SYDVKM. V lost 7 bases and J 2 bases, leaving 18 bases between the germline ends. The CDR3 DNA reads TGTGCCAGCACCGCAGTTGCACTAGCAGCCTACAATGAGCAGTTCTTC. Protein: CASTAVALAAYNEQFF.

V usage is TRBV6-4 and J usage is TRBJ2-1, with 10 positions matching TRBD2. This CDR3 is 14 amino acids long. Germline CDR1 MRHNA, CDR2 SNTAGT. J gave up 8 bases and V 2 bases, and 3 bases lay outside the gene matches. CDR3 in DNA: TGTGCCAGCAGTGACAGCGGGGGGGCGGATGAGCAGTTCTTC. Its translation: CASSDSGGADEQFF.

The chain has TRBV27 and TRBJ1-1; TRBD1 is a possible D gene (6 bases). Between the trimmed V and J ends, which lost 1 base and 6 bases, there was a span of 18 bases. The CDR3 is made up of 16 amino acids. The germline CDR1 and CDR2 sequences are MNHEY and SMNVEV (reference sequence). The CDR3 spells CASSLYSGAEWAEAFF. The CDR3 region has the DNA TGTGCCAGCAGTTTATACTCAGGGGCCGAGTGGGCTGAAGCTTTCTTT.

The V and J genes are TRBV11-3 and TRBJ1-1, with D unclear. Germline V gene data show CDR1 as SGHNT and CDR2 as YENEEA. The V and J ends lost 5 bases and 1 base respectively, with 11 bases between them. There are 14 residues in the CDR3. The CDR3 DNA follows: TGTGCCAGCAGCCGACCGACTCCGAACACTGAAGCTTTCTTT. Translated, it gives CASSRPTPNTEAFF.

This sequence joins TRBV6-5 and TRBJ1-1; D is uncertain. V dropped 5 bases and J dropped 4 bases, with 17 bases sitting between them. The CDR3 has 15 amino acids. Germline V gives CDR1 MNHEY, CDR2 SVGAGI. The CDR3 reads CASSRRPPPGTEAFF. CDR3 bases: TGTGCCAGCAGTAGACGTCCTCCCCCGGGCACTGAAGCTTTCTTT.

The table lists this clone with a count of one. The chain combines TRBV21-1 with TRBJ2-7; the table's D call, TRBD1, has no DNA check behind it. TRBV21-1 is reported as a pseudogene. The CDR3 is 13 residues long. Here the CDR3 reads CADHRGGSYEQYF. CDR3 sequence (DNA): TGTGCCGACCACAGGGGAGGCTCCTACGAGCAGTACTTC.

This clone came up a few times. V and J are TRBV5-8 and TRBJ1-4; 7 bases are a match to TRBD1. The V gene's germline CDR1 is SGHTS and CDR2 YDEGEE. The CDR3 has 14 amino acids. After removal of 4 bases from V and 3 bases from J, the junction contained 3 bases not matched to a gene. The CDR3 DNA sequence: TGTGCCAGCAGCGGGGGACAGCCTAATGAAAAACTGTTTTTT. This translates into CASSGGQPNEKLFF.

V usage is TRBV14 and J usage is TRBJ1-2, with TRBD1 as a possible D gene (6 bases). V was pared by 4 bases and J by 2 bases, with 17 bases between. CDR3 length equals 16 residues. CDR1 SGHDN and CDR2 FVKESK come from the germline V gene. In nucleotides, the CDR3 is TGTGCCAGCAGCCGACTACAGGGAGGGGCAAACTATGGCTACACCTTC. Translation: CASSRLQGGANYGYTF.

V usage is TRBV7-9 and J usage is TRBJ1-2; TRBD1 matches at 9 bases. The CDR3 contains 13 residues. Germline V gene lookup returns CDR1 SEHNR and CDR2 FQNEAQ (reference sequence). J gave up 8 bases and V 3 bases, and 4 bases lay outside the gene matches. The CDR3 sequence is CASSLNRGHGYTF. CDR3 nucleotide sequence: TGTGCCAGCAGCTTGAACAGGGGGCACGGCTACACCTTC.